Below, 25 T cell receptor beta chains from the same sample are listed, as sequenced in a study of blood T cell repertoires in COVID-19. The method was immunoSEQ multiplex PCR; TCRdb's version includes in-frame clones alone and lacks a portion of them. The sample carries 140,000 to 150,000 clones, 84% recorded once. Specimen: peripheral blood. The receptor set was obtained from a human donor in a cohort sampled during active COVID-19.

This sequence joins TRBV9 and TRBJ2-3; D is possibly TRBD1 (7 bases). Trimming removed 3 bases from V and 1 base from J, with 12 bases in between. CDR1 and CDR2 from the germline V gene are SGDLS and YYNGEE. The CDR3 is made up of 15 amino acids. The CDR3 sequence is CASSAAGTGTDTQYF. CDR3 nucleotides: TGTGCCAGCAGCGCCGCGGGGACAGGCACAGATACGCAGTATTTT.

The rearrangement links TRBV6-5 to TRBJ1-1; TRBD1 aligns across 7 bases. J lost 1 base, V lost 5 bases, and 7 bases had no gene match. Per the germline V gene, CDR1 is MNHEY and CDR2 is SVGAGI. The CDR3 length is 15 residues. CDR3 in DNA: TGTGCCAGCAGTCCCCTAGGACAGGCGAACACTGAAGCTTTCTTT. Protein sequence: CASSPLGQANTEAFF.

This clone was seen only once. CDR3 sequence: CASSTRTAGDTQYF. The CDR3 nucleotides are TGTGCCAGCAGCACTCGGACAGCTGGGGATACGCAGTATTTT. The rearrangement links TRBV3-1 (or the pseudogene TRBV3-2) to TRBJ2-3; tentative D call: TRBD1 (6 bases). The CDR3 spans 14 residues. Germline loops: CDR1 LGHDT, CDR2 YNNKEL (reference sequence). Trimming took 5 bases from V and 6 from J, leaving 15 bases between them.

The rearrangement joins TRBV15 to TRBJ2-1; 8 positions match TRBD1. Germline CDR1 and CDR2: LNHNV and YYDKDF (reference sequence). This CDR3 spans 16 amino acids. With V trimmed by 0 bases and J by 7 bases, 8 bases remained unmatched. Here the CDR3 reads CATSRDRTTGVNEQFF. The CDR3 DNA reads TGTGCCACCAGCAGAGACCGGACGACAGGGGTGAATGAGCAGTTCTTC.

The chain links TRBV3-1 (or the pseudogene TRBV3-2) to TRBJ1-4; weak D call: TRBD1 (6 bases). The CDR3 totals 14 residues. V lost 4 bases to trimming and J lost 6 bases, with 12 bases between them. Per the germline V gene, CDR1 is LGHDT and CDR2 is YNNKEL (reference sequence). CDR3: CASSPQGRDEKLFF. CDR3 sequence (DNA): TGTGCCAGCAGCCCACAGGGTCGGGATGAAAAACTGTTTTTT.

The CDR3, as DNA: TGTGCCAGCAGCTTAGTCGGGAGGGCCACCGGGGAGCTGTTTTTT. It specifies CASSLVGRATGELFF. The V call is TRBV7-2, the J call TRBJ2-2; 8 bases align to TRBD2. V shed 1 base and J 4 bases; nucleotides not matched to a gene: 2. CDR3 size: 15 residues. The V gene's germline CDR1 is SGHTA and CDR2 FQGNSA. Full variable domain (outside the CDR3, taken from reference TRBV7-2 and TRBJ2-2): GAGVSQSPSNKVTEKGKDVELRCDPISGHTALYWYRQSLGQGLEFLIYFQGNSAPDKSGLPSDRFSAERTGGSVSTLTIQRTQQEDSAVYLCASSLVGRATGELFFGEGSRLTVL.

The count of this clone is one. V gene TRBV6-4 combines with J gene TRBJ1-4; TRBD1 matches 8 bases. Germline V gene data show CDR1 as MRHNA and CDR2 as SNTAGT. The CDR3 covers 16 residues. V trimming: 3 bases; J trimming: 2 bases; junction bases outside the gene matches: 5. CDR3 loop: CASSEAGGETNEKLFF. CDR3 DNA: TGTGCCAGCAGTGAAGCAGGGGGCGAGACTAATGAAAAACTGTTTTTT.

This clone has just a few counts. The V and J genes are TRBV11-3 and TRBJ2-2; 7 nucleotides agree with TRBD1. CDR1 and CDR2 (germline): SGHNT, YENEEA. The CDR3 consists of 15 residues. Unmatched junction bases numbered 0, after V lost 1 base and J lost 1 base. The CDR3 nucleotides read TGTGCCAGCAGCTTAGGGACAGGGAACACCGGGGAGCTGTTTTTT. Its protein is CASSLGTGNTGELFF.

In this sample, this clone turned up a few times. The chain carries TRBV15 and TRBJ1-1; possible D gene TRBD1, 5 bases. The CDR3 runs 16 residues. Trimming removed 2 bases from V and 4 bases from J, with 17 bases in between. Germline CDR1 and CDR2: LNHNV and YYDKDF (reference sequence). The CDR3 nucleotides read TGTGCCACCAGCAGACCTAGTGGGGGGGGTGTCACTGAAGCTTTCTTT. It yields the protein CATSRPSGGGVTEAFF.

The chain carries TRBV25-1 and TRBJ1-4; D unclear. The germline gives CDR1 MGHDK, CDR2 SYGVNS. This CDR3 spans 12 amino acids. Between the trimmed V and J ends, which lost 5 bases and 3 bases, there was a span of 4 bases. In DNA form, the CDR3 reads TGTGCCAGCAGTCACTCTAATGAAAAACTGTTTTTT. This gives the protein CASSHSNEKLFF.

This rearrangement joins TRBV30 to TRBJ1-2; D might be TRBD1 (5 bases). V lost 5 bases, J lost 7 bases, and 14 bases lay in between. Germline CDR1 GTSNPN, CDR2 SVGIG (reference sequence). The CDR3 contains 12 residues. The chain's CDR3 is CAWEKAGPGYTF. CDR3 DNA sequence: TGTGCCTGGGAGAAGGCAGGGCCTGGCTACACCTTC.

The V gene is TRBV11-3, the J gene TRBJ2-2; TRBD2 matches at 11 bases. The CDR3 is 15 amino acids. The germline gives CDR1 SGHNT, CDR2 YENEEA. The V segment lost 8 bases and the J segment 5 bases; nucleotides outside the gene matches: 7. CDR3 sequence (DNA): TGTGCCAGCGGCGAACTAGCGGGAGTGACCGGGGAGCTGTTTTTT. This translates into CASGELAGVTGELFF. Full variable domain (outside the CDR3, taken from reference TRBV11-3 and TRBJ2-2): EAGVVQSPRYKIIEKKQPVAFWCNPISGHNTLYWYLQNLGQGPELLIRYENEEAVDDSQLPKDRFSAERLKGVDSTLKIQPAELGDSAVYLCASGELAGVTGELFFGEGSRLTVL.

The chain has TRBV29-1 and TRBJ2-6; D not certain. The CDR3 is 14 amino acids. Germline assignment: CDR1 SQVTM and CDR2 ANQGSEA. V shed 4 bases and J shed 0 bases, with 7 bases lying between them. The CDR3 DNA reads as TGCAGCGTTGTCGCGCGCTCTGGGGCCAACGTCCTGACTTTC. This codes for CSVVARSGANVLTF.

This clone occurred many times. J is TRBJ1-1 and V is TRBV13; tentative D call: TRBD1 (6 bases). The CDR3 sequence is 14 residues long. CDR1 and CDR2 (germline): PRHDT, FYEKMQ (reference sequence). Between the trimmed V and J ends, which lost 2 bases and 4 bases, there was a span of 11 bases. The CDR3 nucleotides are TGTGCCAGCAGCTTATCCTTAGGGGGCACTGAAGCTTTCTTT. Protein product: CASSLSLGGTEAFF.

This clone was detected only a few times. The genes are TRBV6-6 and TRBJ2-2; 11 nucleotides match TRBD1. Germline CDR1 and CDR2: MNHNY and SVGAGI (reference sequence). The trim removed 10 bases at V and 1 base at J, leaving 5 bases unmatched. This CDR3 spans 15 amino acids. The CDR3 DNA reads TGTGCCACCCGGGACAGGGGGATGAACACCGGGGAGCTGTTTTTT. Protein product: CATRDRGMNTGELFF.

Only one count was recorded for this clone. The V gene is TRBV11-3, the J gene TRBJ2-5; TRBD2 aligns across 7 bases. Trimming took 6 bases from V and 1 from J; bases not matched to a gene: 11. CDR1 is SGHNT, CDR2 YENEEA, per germline. The CDR3 totals 16 residues. CDR3 DNA sequence: TGTGCCAGCAGTATATCGGTGGGGGGGAGCCAAGAGACCCAGTACTTC. Translation: CASSISVGGSQETQYF.

This sequence joins TRBV7-2 and TRBJ2-5; 12 bases align to TRBD2. CDR1 and CDR2 (germline): SGHTA, FQGNSA. V shed 1 base and J 5 bases; nucleotides not matched to a gene: 2. CDR3 size: 15 residues. CDR3 loop: CASSLVGTSGETQYF. DNA for the CDR3: TGTGCCAGCAGCTTAGTAGGGACTAGCGGGGAGACCCAGTACTTC.

The chain recombines TRBV9 with TRBJ1-5; 7 positions match TRBD1. Germline V gives CDR1 SGDLS, CDR2 YYNGEE. Unmatched junction bases numbered 17, after V lost 4 bases and J lost 7 bases. The CDR3 is 17 residues long. CDR3: CASSPRGGQGGDQPQHF. The CDR3 nucleotides read TGTGCCAGCAGCCCCCGTGGGGGGCAGGGGGGTGACCAGCCCCAGCATTTT.

The chain recombines TRBV25-1 with TRBJ1-1; 10 bases align to TRBD1. J was trimmed by 4 bases and V by 7 bases; bases with no gene match: 12. CDR3 length equals 16 residues. From germline, CDR1 is MGHDK and CDR2 SYGVNS. The CDR3 is CASTRDRGGGITEAFF. The CDR3 nucleotides are TGTGCCAGCACCCGGGACAGGGGAGGGGGGATCACTGAAGCTTTCTTT.

The chain recombines TRBV7-9 with TRBJ1-4, with D unclear. Trimming removed 10 bases from V and 7 bases from J, with 19 bases in between. The germline CDR1 and CDR2 sequences are SEHNR and FQNEAQ (reference sequence). CDR3 length equals 14 residues. In nucleotides, the CDR3 is TGTGCCACCGGTTCTTACCCGGAGGGTGAAAAACTGTTTTTT. This translates into CATGSYPEGEKLFF.

The chain uses TRBV28 and TRBJ1-2; the D gene is possibly TRBD1 (5 bases). This CDR3 region has 13 residues. Germline assignment: CDR1 MDHEN and CDR2 SYDVKM. Trimming removed 3 bases at V and 7 bases at J, with 12 bases between. The CDR3 DNA sequence: TGTGCCAGCAGTTTGATATTGGGGCTTGGCTACACCTTC. This encodes CASSLILGLGYTF.

The V and J genes are TRBV7-2 and TRBJ1-5, with TRBD1 matching over 8 bases. Trimming at V came to 3 bases and at J to 11 bases, leaving 6 bases not matched to a gene. The CDR3 loop spans 13 amino acids. Looked up from germline, CDR1 is SGHTA and CDR2 is FQGNSA. CDR3 nucleotide sequence: TGTGCCAGCAGCTTGACAGGGGTTGTTACCCAGCATTTT. Its translation is CASSLTGVVTQHF. Filled out from reference TRBV7-2 and TRBJ1-5, the complete variable domain reads GAGVSQSPSNKVTEKGKDVELRCDPISGHTALYWYRQSLGQGLEFLIYFQGNSAPDKSGLPSDRFSAERTGGSVSTLTIQRTQQEDSAVYLCASSLTGVVTQHFGDGTRLSIL.

This rearrangement joins TRBV24-1 to TRBJ1-2, with D perhaps TRBD1 (5 bases). The CDR3 is 12 amino acids. Germline V gene sequence: CDR1 KGHDR, CDR2 SFDVKD. V gave up 1 base and J gave up 8 bases, with 7 bases separating them. The CDR3 sequence: CATSDFGGGYTF. The CDR3 DNA reads as TGTGCCACCAGTGATTTTGGGGGGGGCTACACCTTC.

This clone was counted once. The J gene is TRBJ1-1, the V gene TRBV5-6, with 9 bases identical to TRBD1. Germline assignment: CDR1 SGHDT and CDR2 YYEEEE. The CDR3 has 14 residues. V trimming: 3 bases; J trimming: 4 bases; junction bases outside the gene matches: 4. The CDR3 region is CASSWGQGSTEAFF. CDR3 coding DNA: TGTGCCAGCAGCTGGGGACAGGGATCCACTGAAGCTTTCTTT.

This rearrangement joins TRBV15 to TRBJ1-2, with 9 bases lining up with TRBD1. In germline, CDR1 is LNHNV, CDR2 YYDKDF (reference sequence). This CDR3 contains 15 residues. V dropped 3 bases and J dropped 6; count of bases not matched to a gene: 8. CDR3 region: CATSRGRTGVDGYTF. The CDR3 DNA reads TGTGCCACCAGCAGGGGTAGGACAGGGGTAGATGGCTACACCTTC. The variable domain in full, with the rest retrieved from reference TRBV15 and TRBJ1-2, is DAMVIQNPRYQVTQFGKPVTLSCSQTLNHNVMYWYQQKSSQAPKLLFHYYDKDFNNEADTPDNFQSRRPNTSFCFLDIRSPGLGDTAMYLCATSRGRTGVDGYTFGSGTRLTVV.